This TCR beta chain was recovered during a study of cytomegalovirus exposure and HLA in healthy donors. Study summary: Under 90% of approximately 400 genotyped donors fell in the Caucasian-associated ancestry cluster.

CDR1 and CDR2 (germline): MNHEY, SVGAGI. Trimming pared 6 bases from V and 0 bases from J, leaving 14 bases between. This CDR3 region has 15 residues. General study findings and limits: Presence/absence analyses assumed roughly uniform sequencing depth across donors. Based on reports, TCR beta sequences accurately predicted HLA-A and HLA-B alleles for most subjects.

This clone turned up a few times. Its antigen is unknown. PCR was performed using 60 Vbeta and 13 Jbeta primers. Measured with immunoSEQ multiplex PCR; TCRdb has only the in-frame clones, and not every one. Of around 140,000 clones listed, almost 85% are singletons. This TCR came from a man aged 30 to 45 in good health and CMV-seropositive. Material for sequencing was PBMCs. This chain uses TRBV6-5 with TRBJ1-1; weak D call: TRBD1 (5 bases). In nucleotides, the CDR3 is TGTGCCAGCAGACTTCAGGGTTCAGTGAACACTGAAGCTTTCTTT. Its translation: CASRLQGSVNTEAFF.